The 24 T cell receptor beta chains given below trace back to one sample, sequenced in a study of T cells in Graves' hyperthyroidism and ophthalmopathy (dated by TCRdb to between 2018 and 2020). To prepare the library, multiplex PCR was applied. Instrument used: Illumina HiSeq 2000. The TCR beta CDR3 regions were amplified from the RNA transcripts. The TCR CDR3 was subjected to a first round of RT-PCR using the HTBI primer set and the Qiagen OneStep RT-PCR kit. TCRdb reprocessed the public reads (quality trimming at Q25 with fastp, clone calling with MiXCR) and kept in-frame beta chains. When rows share a CDR3 protein, they turn into one entry using the most common DNA and genes. In all, the sample holds about 360,000 distinct CDR3 sequences, and less than 15% of those were seen once. Roughly 9.2% of the sample rests with the top ten. Sequenced sample: blood. The receptors originated from a woman younger than 30 with Graves' hyperthyroidism.

This clonotype was seen at least ten times. This chain connects TRBV6-1 to TRBJ2-7; TRBD2 might be the D (6 bases). The germline gives CDR1 MNHNS, CDR2 SASEGT. The V and J ends lost 7 bases and 0 bases respectively, with 19 bases between them. The CDR3 totals 16 residues. The CDR3 DNA follows: TGTGCCAGCACCTCGCGTGGGGGGAGCGTCTCCTACGAGCAGTACTTC. As protein: CASTSRGGSVSYEQYF.

This clonotype appeared many times. V usage is TRBV20-1 and J usage is TRBJ2-1; D gene uncertain. V was cut by 0 bases and J by 0 bases, with 6 bases left in between. There are 14 residues in the CDR3. CDR1 is DFQATT, CDR2 SNEGSKA, per germline (reference sequence). The CDR3 loop reads CSARDSSSYNEQFF. In DNA, the CDR3 is TGCAGTGCTAGAGACAGTAGCTCCTACAATGAGCAGTTCTTC.

This clonotype was recorded many times. The chain couples TRBV12-3 or TRBV12-4 to TRBJ2-1; D possibly uses TRBD1 or TRBD2 (5 bases each). The CDR3 loop spans 14 amino acids. Trimming removed 3 bases from V and 5 bases from J, with 11 bases in between. Here the CDR3 reads CASSLGTKDNEQFF. The CDR3 nucleotides are TGTGCCAGCAGTTTGGGGACCAAAGACAATGAGCAGTTCTTC.

This clonotype has ten or more counts. The V and J genes are TRBV20-1 and TRBJ1-4; unclear D gene. Germline V gene lookup returns CDR1 DFQATT and CDR2 SNEGSKA (reference sequence). V dropped 4 bases and J dropped 0 bases, with 6 bases sitting between them. The CDR3 has 13 amino acids. The CDR3 here is CSAKNATNEKLFF. The CDR3 DNA sequence: TGCAGTGCTAAGAATGCAACTAATGAAAAACTGTTTTTT.

This clonotype was counted many times. The J gene is TRBJ2-5, the V gene TRBV7-9, with D hard to call. V shed 1 base and J shed 5 bases, with 8 bases lying between them. The CDR3 contains 13 residues. The V gene's germline CDR1 is SEHNR and CDR2 FQNEAQ (reference sequence). CDR3 bases: TGTGCCAGCAGCTTAGGGTTTTGGGAGACCCAGTACTTC. Protein: CASSLGFWETQYF.

Turning to this clonotype: This clone may be a read error of a much larger clone one base away. The chain has TRBV7-2 and TRBJ2-1; D is undetermined. Germline V gene sequence: CDR1 SGHTA, CDR2 FQGNSA. V was trimmed by 4 bases and J by 8 bases, leaving 6 bases between them. This CDR3 is built from 11 residues. The CDR3 spells CASSSLHEQFF. CDR3 nucleotide sequence: TGTGCCAGCAGCTCACTGCATGAGCAGTTCTTC.

The chain couples TRBV29-1 to TRBJ2-5, with D maybe TRBD1 (7 bases). Trimming took 3 bases from V and 3 from J, leaving 17 bases between them. Germline lookup yields CDR1 SQVTM and CDR2 ANQGSEA. The CDR3 consists of 15 residues. CDR3 nucleotide sequence: TGCAGCGTTGAGGACCCGCGGGACAGAAAAGAGACCCAGTACTTC. This encodes CSVEDPRDRKETQYF.

CDR3 DNA: TGCGCCAGCAAGTGGGCAGCCCAAGAGACCCAGTACTTC. Its translation is CASKWAAQETQYF. J is TRBJ2-5 and V is TRBV5-1; D ambiguous. This CDR3 region has 13 residues. Germline lookup yields CDR1 SGHRS and CDR2 YFSETQ. V was shortened by 6 bases and J by 1 base, with 10 bases between the two germline ends.

This clonotype appeared many times. The chain joins TRBV30 to TRBJ2-3, with TRBD1 matching 7 bases. Per the germline V gene, CDR1 is GTSNPN and CDR2 is SVGIG (reference sequence). V gave up 2 bases and J gave up 2 bases; unmatched junction bases: 10. The CDR3 runs 16 residues. CDR3 in amino acids: CAWSPPRDRYTDTQYF. DNA for the CDR3: TGTGCCTGGAGTCCTCCCCGGGACAGATACACAGATACGCAGTATTTT.

This clonotype was seen many times. The gene calls are TRBV6-2 or TRBV6-3 and TRBJ2-1, with TRBD2 matching over 13 bases. Germline assignment: CDR1 MNHEY and CDR2 SVGEGT. The CDR3 has 16 residues. V gave up 1 base and J gave up 5 bases; unmatched junction bases: 2. CDR3 in DNA: TGTGCCAGCAGTTACTTGGGACTAGCGGGAAACAATGAGCAGTTCTTC. This codes for CASSYLGLAGNNEQFF.

This clonotype appeared many times. This sequence joins TRBV2 and TRBJ1-2; weak D call: TRBD1 (6 bases). V shed 4 bases and J shed 4 bases, with 16 bases lying between them. From germline, CDR1 is SNHLY and CDR2 FYNNEI. The CDR3 has 15 residues. The DNA of the CDR3 is TGTGCCAGCAGTGGAACGACAGGCTACTTCTATGGCTACACCTTC. Translating gives CASSGTTGYFYGYTF.

Many counts were recorded for this clonotype. V usage is TRBV15 and J usage is TRBJ2-2; tentative D call: TRBD2 (5 bases). The CDR3 is 16 amino acids. Per the germline V gene, CDR1 is LNHNV and CDR2 is YYDKDF (reference sequence). The ends were cut back, 6 bases at V and 3 bases at J, with 17 bases in the middle. The CDR3 reads CATSPRGSADTGELFF. CDR3 nucleotide sequence: TGTGCCACCAGTCCCCGGGGTAGCGCCGACACCGGGGAGCTGTTTTTT.

At least ten counts were recorded for this clonotype. CDR3 DNA sequence: TGTGCCAGCAGTTTTGGCGGACTATCCCTTAGCACAGATACGCAGTATTTT. Translated: CASSFGGLSLSTDTQYF. The rearrangement joins TRBV28 to TRBJ2-3; D might be TRBD2 (6 bases). This CDR3 comprises 17 residues. The germline gives CDR1 MDHEN, CDR2 SYDVKM. V lost 3 bases to trimming and J lost 0 bases, with 16 bases between them.

This clonotype was counted ten times or more. V gene TRBV7-2 combines with J gene TRBJ2-3; D call uncertain. CDR1 and CDR2 from the germline V gene are SGHTA and FQGNSA. The V gene lost 2 bases and the J gene lost 3 bases, with 3 bases spanning the gap. CDR3 length: 12 amino acids. In DNA form, the CDR3 reads TGTGCCAGCAGCTTAATGACAGATACGCAGTATTTT. Residues: CASSLMTDTQYF. Filled out from reference TRBV7-2 and TRBJ2-3, the complete variable domain reads GAGVSQSPSNKVTEKGKDVELRCDPISGHTALYWYRQSLGQGLEFLIYFQGNSAPDKSGLPSDRFSAERTGGSVSTLTIQRTQQEDSAVYLCASSLMTDTQYFGPGTRLTVL.

This clonotype was found many times. The rearrangement uses TRBV7-9 and TRBJ2-1; D possibly corresponds to TRBD1 (5 bases). The CDR3 has 14 residues. The V gene lost 5 bases and the J gene lost 6 bases, with 14 bases spanning the gap. CDR1 SEHNR and CDR2 FQNEAQ come from the germline V gene (reference sequence). The CDR3: CASSQQSDSNEQFF. For the CDR3, the DNA is TGTGCCAGCAGCCAGCAATCAGACAGCAATGAGCAGTTCTTC.

The CDR3 loop reads CSVEARDAWNTEAFF. The CDR3 bases are TGCAGCGTTGAAGCTCGGGACGCCTGGAACACTGAAGCTTTCTTT. The gene calls are TRBV29-1 and TRBJ1-1; maybe TRBD1 (5 bases). This CDR3 has 15 amino acids. V was pared by 1 base and J by 1 base, with 13 bases between. The germline CDR1 and CDR2 sequences are SQVTM and ANQGSEA.

The count of this clonotype is one. This may come from a read error, since a much larger clone is one base off. The chain employs TRBV12-3 or TRBV12-4 and TRBJ2-5, with 8 positions matching TRBD2. The CDR3 loop spans 14 amino acids. V trimming: 5 bases; J trimming: 7 bases; junction bases outside the gene matches: 9. CDR3 sequence reads: CASSDGLAPGTQYF. CDR3 DNA: TGTGCCAGCAGTGATGGACTAGCCCCAGGGACCCAGTACTTC.

Many counts were recorded for this clonotype. The chain is built from TRBV20-1 and TRBJ2-7, with unresolved D. With 2 bases removed from V and 2 bases from J, the gap between germline ends came to 16 bases. The CDR3 is made up of 15 amino acids. Germline lookup yields CDR1 DFQATT and CDR2 SNEGSKA (reference sequence). CDR3 coding DNA: TGCAGTGCTAGAAAGTTTGCGGTCCTGACCTACGAGCAGTACTTC. This translates into CSARKFAVLTYEQYF.

V is TRBV6-2 or TRBV6-3 and J is TRBJ1-5; 7 bases line up with TRBD1. After removal of 6 bases from V and 6 bases from J, the junction contained 11 bases not matched to a gene. CDR1 and CDR2 (germline): MNHEY, SVGEGT. CDR3 length: 15 residues. The CDR3 nucleotides read TGTGCCAGCAGAACCGGGACAGATTCCTTTCAGCCCCAGCATTTT. Encoded protein: CASRTGTDSFQPQHF.

This clonotype was detected ten times or more. The genes are TRBV6-2 or TRBV6-3 and TRBJ1-1, with 8 positions matching TRBD1. J lost 10 bases, V lost 6 bases, and 10 bases had no gene match. Germline V gene sequence: CDR1 MNHEY, CDR2 SVGEGT. This CDR3 has 13 residues. This CDR3 reads CASRSSGQGVAFF. CDR3 coding DNA: TGTGCCAGCAGGTCTAGTGGACAGGGCGTAGCTTTCTTT.

This clonotype was counted at least ten times. The chain couples TRBV24-1 to TRBJ2-5; D is possibly TRBD1 (6 bases). CDR1 KGHDR and CDR2 SFDVKD come from the germline V gene. V was shortened by 7 bases and J by 3 bases, with 14 bases between the two germline ends. The CDR3 is made up of 14 amino acids. The DNA of the CDR3 is TGTGCCACCAGGGGGGCAGCCAGTAAAGAGACCCAGTACTTC. Translated: CATRGAASKETQYF.

This clonotype came up many times. This chain uses TRBV13 with TRBJ2-1; 8 positions match TRBD1. This CDR3 is 13 amino acids long. Germline V gene lookup returns CDR1 PRHDT and CDR2 FYEKMQ (reference sequence). Germline trimming cut 5 bases from V and 7 bases from J; bases unmatched to any gene: 4. DNA for the CDR3: TGTGCCAGCAGCGTTGACAGGGGAAATGAGCAGTTCTTC. This codes for CASSVDRGNEQFF.

The chain couples TRBV19 to TRBJ1-5; tentative D call: TRBD1 (6 bases). With 1 base removed from V and 9 bases from J, the gap between germline ends came to 16 bases. This CDR3 is built from 15 residues. The germline gives CDR1 LNHDA, CDR2 SQIVND (reference sequence). CDR3 sequence reads: CASSIGGLGAGPQHF. In DNA form, the CDR3 reads TGTGCCAGTAGTATAGGTGGTTTGGGGGCAGGGCCCCAGCATTTT. The full variable domain, with the rest looked up from reference TRBV19 and TRBJ1-5, is DGGITQSPKYLFRKEGQNVTLSCEQNLNHDAMYWYRQDPGQGLRLIYYSQIVNDFQKGDIAEGYSVSREKKESFPLTVTSAQKNPTAFYLCASSIGGLGAGPQHFGDGTRLSIL.

This clonotype was found a few times. The chain has TRBV5-1 and TRBJ2-1; 9 bases are shared with TRBD1. V shed 2 bases, J shed 7 bases, and the junction held 7 bases outside the gene matches. CDR3 length: 15 amino acids. The germline V gene has CDR1 SGHRS and CDR2 YFSETQ. The CDR3, as DNA: TGCGCCAGCAGCTTTGTGGGACAGGGAGATAATGAGCAGTTCTTC. This sequence encodes CASSFVGQGDNEQFF.